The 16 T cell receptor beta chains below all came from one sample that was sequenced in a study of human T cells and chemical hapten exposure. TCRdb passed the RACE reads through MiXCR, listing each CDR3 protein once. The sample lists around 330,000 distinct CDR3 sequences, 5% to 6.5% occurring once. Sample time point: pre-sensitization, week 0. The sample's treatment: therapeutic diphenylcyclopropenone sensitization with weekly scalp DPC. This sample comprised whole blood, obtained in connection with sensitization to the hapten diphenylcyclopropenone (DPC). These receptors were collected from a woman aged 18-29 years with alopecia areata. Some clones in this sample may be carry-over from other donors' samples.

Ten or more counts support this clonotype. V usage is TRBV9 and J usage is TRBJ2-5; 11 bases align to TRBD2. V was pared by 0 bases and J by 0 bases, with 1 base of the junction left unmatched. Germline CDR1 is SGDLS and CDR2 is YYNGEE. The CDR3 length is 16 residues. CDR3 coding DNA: TGTGCCAGCAGCGTAGGGACTAGCGGGTACCAAGAGACCCAGTACTTC. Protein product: CASSVGTSGYQETQYF.

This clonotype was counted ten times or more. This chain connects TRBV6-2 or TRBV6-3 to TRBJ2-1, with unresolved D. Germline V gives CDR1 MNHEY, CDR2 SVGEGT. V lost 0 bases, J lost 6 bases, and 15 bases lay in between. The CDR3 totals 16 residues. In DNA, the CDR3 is TGTGCCAGCAGTTACTCGAAGGTCAGAGCTTCCAATGAGCAGTTCTTC. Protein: CASSYSKVRASNEQFF.

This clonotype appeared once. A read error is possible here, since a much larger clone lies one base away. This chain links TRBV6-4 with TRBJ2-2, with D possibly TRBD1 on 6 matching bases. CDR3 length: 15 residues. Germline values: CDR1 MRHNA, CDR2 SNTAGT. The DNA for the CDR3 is TGTGCCAGCAGTGACGAACAGGGTAGCACCGCGGAGCTGTTTTTT. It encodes CASSDEQGSTAELFF.

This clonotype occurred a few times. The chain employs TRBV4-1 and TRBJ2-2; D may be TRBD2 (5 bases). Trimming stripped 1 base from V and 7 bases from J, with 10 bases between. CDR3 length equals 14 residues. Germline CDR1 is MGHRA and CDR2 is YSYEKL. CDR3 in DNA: TGCGCCAGCAGCCAAGTGTCGGGGAGCGGGGAGCTGTTTTTT. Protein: CASSQVSGSGELFF.

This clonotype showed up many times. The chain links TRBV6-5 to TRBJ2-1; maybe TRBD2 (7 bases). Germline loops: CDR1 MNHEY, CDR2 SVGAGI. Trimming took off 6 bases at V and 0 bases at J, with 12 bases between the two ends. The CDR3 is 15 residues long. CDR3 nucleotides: TGTGCCAGCAGCCGCGGGGGCCCCTCCTACAATGAGCAGTTCTTC. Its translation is CASSRGGPSYNEQFF.

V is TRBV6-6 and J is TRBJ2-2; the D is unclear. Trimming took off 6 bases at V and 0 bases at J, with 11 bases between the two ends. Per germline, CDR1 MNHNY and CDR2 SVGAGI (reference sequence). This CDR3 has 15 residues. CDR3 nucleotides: TGTGCCAGCAGCCTTACCGCCTCGAACACCGGGGAGCTGTTTTTT. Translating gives CASSLTASNTGELFF.

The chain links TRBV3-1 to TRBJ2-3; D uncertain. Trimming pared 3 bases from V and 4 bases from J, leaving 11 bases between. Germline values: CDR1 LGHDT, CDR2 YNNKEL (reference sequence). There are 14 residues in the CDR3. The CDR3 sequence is CASSQVHLADTQYF. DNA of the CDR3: TGTGCCAGCAGCCAGGTACACCTAGCAGATACGCAGTATTTT.

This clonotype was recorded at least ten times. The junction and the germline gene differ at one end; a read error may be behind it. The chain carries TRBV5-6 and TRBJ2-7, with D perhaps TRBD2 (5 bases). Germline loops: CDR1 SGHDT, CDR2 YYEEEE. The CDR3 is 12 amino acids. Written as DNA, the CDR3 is TGTGCCAGCAGTTTGGGCCGGGGCGAGCAGTACTTC. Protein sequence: CASSLGRGEQYF.

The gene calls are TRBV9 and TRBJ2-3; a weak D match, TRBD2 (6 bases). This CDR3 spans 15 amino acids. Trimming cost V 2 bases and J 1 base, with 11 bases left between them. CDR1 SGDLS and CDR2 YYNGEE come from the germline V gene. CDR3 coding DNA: TGTGCCAGCAGCGTGAAGGCTAGCGGCACAGATACGCAGTATTTT. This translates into CASSVKASGTDTQYF.

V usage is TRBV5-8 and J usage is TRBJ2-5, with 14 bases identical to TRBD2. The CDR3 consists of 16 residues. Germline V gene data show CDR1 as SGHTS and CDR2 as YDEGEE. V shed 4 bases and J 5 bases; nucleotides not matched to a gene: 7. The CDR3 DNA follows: TGTGCCAGCAGCCCAGGGACTAGCGGGGGCCGGGAGACCCAGTACTTC. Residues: CASSPGTSGGRETQYF.

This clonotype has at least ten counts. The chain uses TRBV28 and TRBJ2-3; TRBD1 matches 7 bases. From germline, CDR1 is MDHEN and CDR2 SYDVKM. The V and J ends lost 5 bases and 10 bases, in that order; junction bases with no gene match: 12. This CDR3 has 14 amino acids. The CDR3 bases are TGTGCCAGCAGTCCCCGGGACAGTCTGGTGTCGCAGTATTTT. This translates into CASSPRDSLVSQYF. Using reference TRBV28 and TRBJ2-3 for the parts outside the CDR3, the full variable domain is DVKVTQSSRYLVKRTGEKVFLECVQDMDHENMFWYRQDPGLGLRLIYFSYDVKMKEKGDIPEGYSVSREKKERFSLILESASTNQTSMYLCASSPRDSLVSQYFGPGTRLTVL.

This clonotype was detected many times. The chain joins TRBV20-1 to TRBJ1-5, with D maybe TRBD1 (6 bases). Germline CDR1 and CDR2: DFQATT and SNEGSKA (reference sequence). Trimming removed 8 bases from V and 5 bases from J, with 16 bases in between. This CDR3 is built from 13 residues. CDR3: CSSQVRGDQPQHF. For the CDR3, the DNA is TGCAGTTCCCAGGTCAGGGGTGATCAGCCCCAGCATTTT.

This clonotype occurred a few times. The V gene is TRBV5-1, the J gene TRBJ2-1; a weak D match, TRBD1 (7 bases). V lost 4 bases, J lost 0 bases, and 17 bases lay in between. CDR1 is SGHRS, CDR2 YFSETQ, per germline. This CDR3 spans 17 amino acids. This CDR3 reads CASSLEGDSFSYNEQFF. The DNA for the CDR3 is TGCGCCAGCAGCCTGGAGGGGGACAGCTTCTCCTACAATGAGCAGTTCTTC. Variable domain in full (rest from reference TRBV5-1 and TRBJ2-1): KAGVTQTPRYLIKTRGQQVTLSCSPISGHRSVSWYQQTPGQGLQFLFEYFSETQRNKGNFPGRFSGRQFSNSRSEMNVSTLELGDSALYLCASSLEGDSFSYNEQFFGPGTRLTVL.

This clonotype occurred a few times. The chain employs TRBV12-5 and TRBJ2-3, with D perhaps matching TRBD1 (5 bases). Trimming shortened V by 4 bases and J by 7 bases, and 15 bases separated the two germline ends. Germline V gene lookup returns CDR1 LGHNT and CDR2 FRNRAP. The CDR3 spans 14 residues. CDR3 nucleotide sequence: TGTGCTAGTGGTTGGAGCTCAGGGCGGAATACGCAGTATTTT. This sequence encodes CASGWSSGRNTQYF. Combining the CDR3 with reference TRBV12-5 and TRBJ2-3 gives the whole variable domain DARVTQTPRHKVTEMGQEVTMRCQPILGHNTVFWYRQTMMQGLELLAYFRNRAPLDDSGMPKDRFSAEMPDATLATLKIQPSEPRDSAVYFCASGWSSGRNTQYFGPGTRLTVL.

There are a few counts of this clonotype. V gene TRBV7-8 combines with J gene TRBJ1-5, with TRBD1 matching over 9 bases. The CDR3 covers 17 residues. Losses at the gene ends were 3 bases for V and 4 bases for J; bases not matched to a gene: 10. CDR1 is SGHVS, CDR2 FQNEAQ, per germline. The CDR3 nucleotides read TGTGCCAGCAGCTTGGATCGTACCGGGACAGGGAATCAGCCCCAGCATTTT. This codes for CASSLDRTGTGNQPQHF. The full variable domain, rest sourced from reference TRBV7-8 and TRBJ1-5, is GAGVSQSPRYKVAKRGQDVALRCDPISGHVSLFWYQQALGQGPEFLTYFQNEAQLDKSGLPSDRFFAERPEGSVSTLKIQRTQQEDSAVYLCASSLDRTGTGNQPQHFGDGTRLSIL.

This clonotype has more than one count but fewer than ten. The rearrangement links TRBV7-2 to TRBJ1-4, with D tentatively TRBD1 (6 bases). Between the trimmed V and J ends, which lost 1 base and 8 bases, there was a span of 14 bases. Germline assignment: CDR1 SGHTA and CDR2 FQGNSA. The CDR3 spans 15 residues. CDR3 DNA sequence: TGTGCCAGCAGCTTAGTATGGGGGGCTGGGGAAAAACTGTTTTTT. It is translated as CASSLVWGAGEKLFF.